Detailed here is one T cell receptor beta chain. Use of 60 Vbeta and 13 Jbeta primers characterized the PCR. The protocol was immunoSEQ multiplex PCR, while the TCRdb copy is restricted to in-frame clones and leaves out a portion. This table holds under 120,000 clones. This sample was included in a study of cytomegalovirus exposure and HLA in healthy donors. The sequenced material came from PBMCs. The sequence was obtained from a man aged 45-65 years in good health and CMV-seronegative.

The CDR3 nucleotides read TGCGCCAGCAGCAGCGGGGGGGCGGGGGAGACCCAGTACTTC. Translation: CASSSGGAGETQYF. The chain joins TRBV5-1 to TRBJ2-5; 10 positions match TRBD2. Trimming took 4 bases from V and 5 from J; bases not matched to a gene: 5. Germline V gene data show CDR1 as SGHRS and CDR2 as YFSETQ. The CDR3 sequence is 14 residues long.